The 9 T cell receptor beta chains below all came from one sample that was sequenced in a study of T cell responses to AZD1222 COVID-19 vaccine. Assay used: immunoSEQ multiplex PCR; TCRdb lists only in-frame clones, some missing. The sample contains around 100,000 clones, about 86% of which appear only once. The source material was peripheral blood, sampled on day 0 of AZD1222 vaccination. The receptor source for this set is an adult in good health.

The rearrangement joins TRBV24-1 to TRBJ2-7; 8 positions match TRBD2. The CDR3 covers 16 residues. V gave up 3 bases and J gave up 1 base; unmatched junction bases: 7. Germline CDR1 is KGHDR and CDR2 is SFDVKD. The CDR3 is CATSDPTSGSSYEQYF. The CDR3 DNA reads as TGTGCCACCAGTGATCCAACTAGCGGATCTTCCTACGAGCAGTACTTC.

The gene calls are TRBV19 and TRBJ2-1, with D tentatively TRBD1 or TRBD2 (5 bases each). This CDR3 region has 15 residues. V was clipped by 4 bases and J by 2 bases, with 12 bases between them. Germline V gene lookup returns CDR1 LNHDA and CDR2 SQIVND (reference sequence). The CDR3 nucleotides are TGTGCCAGTAGTAGGGGGAGTCTCCCCTACAATGAGCAGTTCTTC. It codes for CASSRGSLPYNEQFF.

This clone appeared a few times. The same CDR3 can be traced to other DNA sequences in this sample. The chain links TRBV11-3 to TRBJ2-2, with D perhaps matching TRBD1 (6 bases). The germline gives CDR1 SGHNT, CDR2 YENEEA. Trimming stripped 5 bases from V and 0 bases from J, with 10 bases between. CDR3 size: 15 residues. CDR3 nucleotides: TGTGCCAGCAGCCTCAGGGGCACGAACACCGGGGAGCTGTTTTTT. Its translation is CASSLRGTNTGELFF.

This clone is a singleton in its sample. The rearrangement uses TRBV7-8 and TRBJ2-7; D is perhaps TRBD1 (6 bases). There are 13 residues in the CDR3. V lost 5 bases and J lost 2, with 10 bases in between. CDR1 SGHVS and CDR2 FQNEAQ come from the germline V gene. DNA of the CDR3: TGTGCCAGCAGCCGGACAGAAACCTACGAGCAGTACTTC. It encodes CASSRTETYEQYF. Full variable domain (remainder filled in from reference TRBV7-8 and TRBJ2-7): GAGVSQSPRYKVAKRGQDVALRCDPISGHVSLFWYQQALGQGPEFLTYFQNEAQLDKSGLPSDRFFAERPEGSVSTLKIQRTQQEDSAVYLCASSRTETYEQYFGPGTRLTVT.

A few counts support this clone. The genes are TRBV6-5 and TRBJ1-1, with no clear D. V was shortened by 0 bases and J by 1 base, with 12 bases between the two germline ends. The CDR3 extends over 16 amino acids. Germline assignment: CDR1 MNHEY and CDR2 SVGAGI. In DNA, the CDR3 is TGTGCCAGCAGTTACTCGAGTTCAGGCGGGAACACTGAAGCTTTCTTT. Its translation: CASSYSSSGGNTEAFF.

V is TRBV30 and J is TRBJ1-2; 7 nucleotides line up with TRBD1. CDR1 and CDR2 from the germline V gene are GTSNPN and SVGIG (reference sequence). The CDR3 covers 12 residues. Losses at the gene ends were 4 bases for V and 11 bases for J; bases not matched to a gene: 10. CDR3 sequence reads: CAWMGDSTFYTF. The CDR3 coding sequence is TGTGCCTGGATGGGGGACAGCACTTTTTACACCTTC.

This chain connects TRBV6-5 to TRBJ1-4; 7 bases are a match to TRBD1. This CDR3 region has 12 residues. CDR1 is MNHEY, CDR2 SVGAGI, per germline. With V trimmed by 10 bases and J by 7 bases, 6 bases remained unmatched. The CDR3 here is CATRQGGEKLFF. The CDR3 DNA reads as TGTGCCACGCGACAGGGTGGTGAAAAACTGTTTTTT.

V gene TRBV18 combines with J gene TRBJ2-1; D possibly corresponds to TRBD1 (6 bases). The germline V and J ends were trimmed by 5 bases and 8 bases, with 10 bases remaining between them. In germline, CDR1 is KGHSH, CDR2 LQKENI. The CDR3 runs to 12 residues. The CDR3 DNA follows: TGTGCCAGCTCAGATACAGGGTATGAGCAGTTCTTC. Translation: CASSDTGYEQFF.

This chain joins TRBV7-2 and TRBJ1-2; TRBD1 aligns across 8 bases. CDR3 length: 16 residues. In germline, CDR1 is SGHTA, CDR2 FQGNSA. V shed 5 bases, J shed 4 bases, and the junction held 12 bases outside the gene matches. In nucleotides, the CDR3 is TGTGCCAGCAGCCCCGGACAGGGCCGCTTGGCCTATGGCTACACCTTC. As protein: CASSPGQGRLAYGYTF.